This TCR beta chain came from a study of T cell responses to AZD1222 COVID-19 vaccine. Study-level points and caveats: Most donors were white British, females outnumbered males, and clonal diversity was possibly underestimated. Vaccine-related CD4 TCRs covered spike, predominating at 160-218 and 743-854.

A remark on this clone: Its antigen is unknown.

Only in-frame clones appear in the TCRdb table, and some are missing; sequencing was by immunoSEQ multiplex PCR. Among 90,000 to 120,000 clones listed, roughly 87% were seen once. This CDR3 is 15 amino acids long. Trimming took 4 bases from V and 4 from J, leaving 14 bases between them. Germline V lookup: CDR1 SGDLS, CDR2 YYNGEE. The study pooled second doses at about 4 or about 12 weeks. This sequence originates from an adult who received the AZD1222 COVID-19 vaccine. Material: peripheral blood, obtained 28 days after the second AZD1222 dose. The chain recombines TRBV9 with TRBJ2-2; D gene ambiguous. Here the CDR3 DNA reads TGTGCCAGCAGCCCACTGCCCCCTGGCACCGGGGAGCTGTTTTTT. Translating gives CASSPLPPGTGELFF.